Listed here are 14 T cell receptor beta chains from one sample, sequenced in a study of blood T cell repertoires in COVID-19. TCRdb keeps only in-frame clones here, not all; method: immunoSEQ multiplex PCR. In the table there are hundreds of thousands of clones, around nine tenths of which are singletons. Material: peripheral blood. The receptor set was obtained from a young woman who had recovered from COVID-19.

The chain couples TRBV29-1 to TRBJ1-1; tentatively, D is TRBD1 (6 bases). V was cut by 4 bases and J by 1 base, with 10 bases left in between. In germline, CDR1 is SQVTM, CDR2 ANQGSEA. CDR3 length: 13 residues. The CDR3 loop is CSVAGQTNTEAFF. The CDR3 DNA is TGCAGCGTTGCCGGACAGACGAACACTGAAGCTTTCTTT. The full variable domain, rest sourced from reference TRBV29-1 and TRBJ1-1, is SAVISQKPSRDICQRGTSLTIQCQVDSQVTMMFWYRQQPGQSLTLIATANQGSEATYESGFVIDKFPISRPNLTFSTLTVSNMSPEDSSIYLCSVAGQTNTEAFFGQGTRLTVV.

The V gene is TRBV19, the J gene TRBJ1-1; the D gene is possibly TRBD1 (6 bases). Germline values: CDR1 LNHDA, CDR2 SQIVND (reference sequence). This CDR3 has 14 amino acids. The V and J ends lost 7 bases and 5 bases respectively, with 17 bases between them. CDR3 in DNA: TGTGCCAGTATGTGGGGGCGCGGTGCTACTGAAGCTTTCTTT. Amino acids: CASMWGRGATEAFF.

The rearrangement links TRBV4-3 to TRBJ2-1; TRBD1 matches 8 bases. From germline, CDR1 is LGHNA and CDR2 YSLEER. This CDR3 contains 13 residues. Trimming removed 1 base from V and 7 bases from J; junction bases left unmatched: 0. CDR3 bases: TGCGCCAGCAGCCAAGGGACAGGGAATGAGCAGTTCTTC. Amino acid sequence: CASSQGTGNEQFF.

This clone has just a few counts. The chain couples TRBV2 to TRBJ2-3; D not certain. V dropped 2 bases and J dropped 6 bases, with 12 bases sitting between them. Germline V CDR1 and CDR2: SNHLY, FYNNEI. The CDR3 runs 14 residues. CDR3 DNA sequence: TGTGCCAGCAGTGAACTAGTGGGTAGGGATACGCAGTATTTT. This codes for CASSELVGRDTQYF.

CDR3 bases: TGCAGTGCGAAGGACAGGATCGGCTACACCTTC. This translates into CSAKDRIGYTF. The rearrangement links TRBV20-1 to TRBJ1-2, with 7 bases lining up with TRBD1. V was clipped by 6 bases and J by 8 bases; unmatched bases: 6. Germline V gives CDR1 DFQATT, CDR2 SNEGSKA (reference sequence). The CDR3 totals 11 residues.

The chain uses TRBV18 and TRBJ2-7, with 7 nucleotides matching TRBD1. After removal of 3 bases from V and 0 bases from J, the junction contained 2 bases not matched to a gene. The CDR3 consists of 14 residues. Germline CDR1 KGHSH, CDR2 LQKENI. The chain's CDR3 is CASSPDRFSYEQYV. The CDR3 region has the DNA TGTGCCAGCTCACCGGACAGGTTCTCCTACGAGCAGTACGTC.

The rearrangement links TRBV7-9 to TRBJ2-1, with D uncertain. V lost 2 bases and J lost 0, with 11 bases in between. The CDR3 is 16 residues long. Germline V gene lookup returns CDR1 SEHNR and CDR2 FQNEAQ (reference sequence). CDR3: CASSLPRLSSYNEQFF. CDR3 coding DNA: TGTGCCAGCAGCTTACCGAGGCTAAGCTCCTACAATGAGCAGTTCTTC.

This chain uses TRBV7-9 with TRBJ1-1; no clear D gene. This CDR3 comprises 13 residues. With 1 base removed from V and 4 bases from J, the gap between germline ends came to 7 bases. Per germline, CDR1 SEHNR and CDR2 FQNEAQ (reference sequence). As DNA, the CDR3 is TGTGCCAGCAGCTTAGTACTAGGCACTGAAGCTTTCTTT. This sequence encodes CASSLVLGTEAFF.

The chain carries TRBV14 and TRBJ1-1; D gene unclear. The germline V gene has CDR1 SGHDN and CDR2 FVKESK. The CDR3 length is 13 residues. V was cut by 5 bases and J by 1 base, with 8 bases left in between. CDR3 amino acids: CASSALRNTEAFF. Here the CDR3 DNA reads TGTGCCAGCAGCGCTTTGAGGAACACTGAAGCTTTCTTT.

This chain uses TRBV5-1 with TRBJ2-1, with D perhaps matching TRBD1 (5 bases). The V gene's germline CDR1 is SGHRS and CDR2 YFSETQ. With 2 bases removed from V and 1 base from J, the gap between germline ends came to 7 bases. CDR3 size: 14 residues. CDR3 bases: TGCGCCAGCAGCTTCGACAGATCCTACAATGAGCAGTTCTTC. Encoded protein: CASSFDRSYNEQFF.

The chain couples TRBV4-3 to TRBJ2-7; 9 bases are shared with TRBD2. The CDR3 sequence is 16 residues long. Unmatched junction bases numbered 7, after V lost 4 bases and J lost 0 bases. Per the germline V gene, CDR1 is LGHNA and CDR2 is YSLEER. Here the CDR3 reads CASSPTSGLSSYEQYV. CDR3 DNA sequence: TGCGCCAGCAGCCCAACTAGCGGGCTTAGCTCCTACGAGCAGTACGTC.

The chain links TRBV12-5 to TRBJ2-3; 9 bases line up with TRBD2. Germline trimming cut 0 bases from V and 4 bases from J; bases unmatched to any gene: 8. This CDR3 region has 17 residues. The germline gives CDR1 LGHNT, CDR2 FRNRAP. CDR3 sequence reads: CASGLVPGGRVPDTQYF. As DNA, the CDR3 is TGTGCTAGTGGTTTGGTACCCGGCGGGAGGGTCCCAGATACGCAGTATTTT.

The chain combines TRBV18 with TRBJ2-3, with 7 bases that match TRBD1. The V and J ends lost 4 bases and 2 bases, in that order; junction bases with no gene match: 6. Germline CDR1 KGHSH, CDR2 LQKENI. The length of the CDR3 is 15 residues. This CDR3 is CASSLRQGNTDTQYF. CDR3 bases: TGTGCCAGCTCACTAAGACAGGGCAACACAGATACGCAGTATTTT.

The chain combines TRBV4-3 with TRBJ2-3; unclear D gene. This CDR3 contains 16 residues. Trimming pared 0 bases from V and 4 bases from J, leaving 14 bases between. Germline V gene data show CDR1 as LGHNA and CDR2 as YSLEER. The CDR3 sequence is CASSQDGRHGADTQYF. The CDR3 region has the DNA TGCGCCAGCAGCCAAGATGGGCGACACGGCGCAGATACGCAGTATTTT.